This T cell receptor (beta chain) derives from a study of blood T cell repertoires in COVID-19. Study overall: Researchers got acute and convalescent COVID-19 samples from the United States, Italy and Spain. PBMCs, B-cell-depleted T cells, or T cells provided the cDNA or gDNA that made up the material.

Original processing methods: Reference gene primer amplification in the assay estimated nucleated cell counts. Sequenced by immunoSEQ multiplex PCR; TCRdb stores in-frame clones only, minus some. Clone size and V and J calls were adopted from that table, with D and trimming inferred from the DNA. The sample contains 200,000 to 250,000 clones, about 91% of which appear only once. V shed 0 bases and J shed 2 bases, with 8 bases lying between them. CDR3 length: 15 residues. Germline lookup yields CDR1 LGHNA and CDR2 YSLEER. The study drew participants aged 18 to 89 years from about two dozen US areas. The sequencing input was PBMCs or T cells enriched from blood (not recorded which). The source is a woman in her 30s with acute COVID-19. The V and J genes are TRBV4-3 and TRBJ2-1; D is perhaps TRBD2 (6 bases). The DNA of the CDR3 is TGCGCCAGCAGCCAAGAGCGGGGAACCTACAATGAGCAGTTCTTC. This encodes CASSQERGTYNEQFF.